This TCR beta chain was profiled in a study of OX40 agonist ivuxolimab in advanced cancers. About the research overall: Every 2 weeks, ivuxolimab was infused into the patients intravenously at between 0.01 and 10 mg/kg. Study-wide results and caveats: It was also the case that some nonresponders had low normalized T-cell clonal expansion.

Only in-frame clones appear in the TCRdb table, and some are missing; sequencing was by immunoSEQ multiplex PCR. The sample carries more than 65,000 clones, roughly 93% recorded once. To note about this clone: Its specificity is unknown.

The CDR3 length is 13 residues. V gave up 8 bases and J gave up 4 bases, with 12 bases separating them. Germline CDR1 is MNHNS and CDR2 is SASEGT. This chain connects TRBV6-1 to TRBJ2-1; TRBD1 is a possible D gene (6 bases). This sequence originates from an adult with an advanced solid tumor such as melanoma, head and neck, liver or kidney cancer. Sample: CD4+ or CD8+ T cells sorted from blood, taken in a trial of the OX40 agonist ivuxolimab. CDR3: CASRTAEYNEQFF. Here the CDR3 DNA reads TGTGCCAGCCGGACAGCCGAATACAATGAGCAGTTCTTC.